The T cell receptor (beta chain) described here comes from a study of blood T cell repertoires in COVID-19. Study-level background: The samples span acute and convalescent COVID-19 from the United States, Italy and Spain. PBMCs, B-cell-depleted T cells, or T cells were the source of the cDNA or gDNA that made up the material.

The V gene end was trimmed by 6 bases and the J gene end by 3 bases; junction bases not matched to a gene: 12. Germline lookup yields CDR1 SGHRS and CDR2 YFSETQ. This CDR3 spans 15 amino acids. Clones were read by immunoSEQ multiplex PCR, and TCRdb kept only the in-frame ones, dropping some. Among tens of thousands of clones listed, about 78% were seen once. The sequenced sample was peripheral blood. This rearrangement joins TRBV5-1 to TRBJ2-7, with TRBD2 matching 7 bases. The clonotype was recovered from a human donor in a cohort sampled during active COVID-19. The CDR3 protein is CASTMNSGGGYEQYF. CDR3 nucleotides: TGCGCCAGCACAATGAATTCGGGCGGGGGCTACGAGCAGTACTTC.